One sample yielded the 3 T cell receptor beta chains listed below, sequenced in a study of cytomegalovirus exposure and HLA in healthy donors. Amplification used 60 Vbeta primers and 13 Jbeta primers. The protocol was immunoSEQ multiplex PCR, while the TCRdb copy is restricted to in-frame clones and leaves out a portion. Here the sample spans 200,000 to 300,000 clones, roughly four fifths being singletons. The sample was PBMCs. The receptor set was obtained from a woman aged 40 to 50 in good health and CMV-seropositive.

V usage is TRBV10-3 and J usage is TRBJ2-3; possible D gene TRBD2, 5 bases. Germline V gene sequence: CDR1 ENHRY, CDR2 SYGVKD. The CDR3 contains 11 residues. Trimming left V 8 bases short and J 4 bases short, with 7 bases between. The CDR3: CAIGSADTQYF. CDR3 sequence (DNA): TGTGCCATCGGGAGCGCAGATACGCAGTATTTT.

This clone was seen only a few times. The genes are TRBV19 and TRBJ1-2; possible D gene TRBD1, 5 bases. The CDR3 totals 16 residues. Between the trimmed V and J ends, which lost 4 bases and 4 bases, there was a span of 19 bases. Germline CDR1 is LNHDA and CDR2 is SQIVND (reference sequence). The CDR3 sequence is CASSTEEGILRYGYTF. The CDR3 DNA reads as TGTGCCAGTAGTACCGAGGAGGGGATCCTCCGCTATGGCTACACCTTC.

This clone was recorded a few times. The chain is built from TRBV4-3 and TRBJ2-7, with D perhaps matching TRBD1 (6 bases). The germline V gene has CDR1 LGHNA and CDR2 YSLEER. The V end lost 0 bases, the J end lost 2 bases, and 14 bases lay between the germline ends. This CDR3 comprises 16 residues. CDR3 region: CASSQDPGGQTYEQYF. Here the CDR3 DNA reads TGCGCCAGCAGCCAAGACCCTGGGGGACAAACCTACGAGCAGTACTTC.